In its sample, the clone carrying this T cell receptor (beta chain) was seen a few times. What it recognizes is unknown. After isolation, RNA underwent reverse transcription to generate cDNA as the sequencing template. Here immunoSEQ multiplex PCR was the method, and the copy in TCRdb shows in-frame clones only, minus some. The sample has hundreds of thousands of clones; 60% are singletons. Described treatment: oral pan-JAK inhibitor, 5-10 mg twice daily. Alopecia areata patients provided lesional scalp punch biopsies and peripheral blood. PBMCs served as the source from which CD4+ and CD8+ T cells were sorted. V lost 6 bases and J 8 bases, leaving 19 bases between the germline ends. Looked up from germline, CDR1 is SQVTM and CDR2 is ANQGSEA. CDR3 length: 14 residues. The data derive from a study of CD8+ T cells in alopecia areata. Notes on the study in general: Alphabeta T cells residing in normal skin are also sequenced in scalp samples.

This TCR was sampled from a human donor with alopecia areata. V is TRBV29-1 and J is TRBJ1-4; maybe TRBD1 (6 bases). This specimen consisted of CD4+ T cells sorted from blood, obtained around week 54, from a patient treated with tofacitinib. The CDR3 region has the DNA TGCAGCGTCATGAAGGGGGGGCCGAGAGAAAAACTGTTTTTT. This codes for CSVMKGGPREKLFF.